Below, one T cell receptor (beta chain) is given with its context. Data came from immunoSEQ multiplex PCR; TCRdb stores just in-frame clones and leaves some out. This table holds some 100,000 clones, 85% to 90% found once. These data are taken from a study of control samples from healthy donors and cancer patients. This CDR3 has 16 amino acids. The V and J ends lost 4 bases and 1 base respectively, with 14 bases between them. Looked up from germline, CDR1 is LGHDT and CDR2 is YNNKEL (reference sequence). The sequence came from a young man in good health. This sequence joins TRBV3-1 (or the pseudogene TRBV3-2) and TRBJ1-5; weak D call: TRBD1 (5 bases). The sequenced sample consisted of blood. The CDR3: CASSPSGGYSNQPQHF. Here the CDR3 DNA reads TGTGCCAGCAGCCCGTCTGGGGGATACAGCAATCAGCCCCAGCATTTT.